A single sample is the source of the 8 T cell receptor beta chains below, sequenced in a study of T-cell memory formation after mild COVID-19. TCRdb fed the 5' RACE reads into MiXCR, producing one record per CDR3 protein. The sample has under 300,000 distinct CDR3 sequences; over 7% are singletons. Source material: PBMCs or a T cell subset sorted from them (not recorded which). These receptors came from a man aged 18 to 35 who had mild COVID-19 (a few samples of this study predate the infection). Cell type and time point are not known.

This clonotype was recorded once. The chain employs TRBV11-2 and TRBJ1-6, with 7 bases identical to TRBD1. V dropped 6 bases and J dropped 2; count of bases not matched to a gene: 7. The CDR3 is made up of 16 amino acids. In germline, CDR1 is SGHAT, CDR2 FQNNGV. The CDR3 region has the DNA TGTGCCAGCAGTCGGGCAGGGGGTGCCTATAATTCACCCCTCCACTTT. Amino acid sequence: CASSRAGGAYNSPLHF.

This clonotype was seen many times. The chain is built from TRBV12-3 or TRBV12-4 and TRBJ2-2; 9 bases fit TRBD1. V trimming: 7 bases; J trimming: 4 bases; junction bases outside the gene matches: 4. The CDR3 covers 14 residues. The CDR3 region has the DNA TGTGCCAGCACGCCGGGACAGGGCACCGGGGAGCTGTTTTTT. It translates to CASTPGQGTGELFF.

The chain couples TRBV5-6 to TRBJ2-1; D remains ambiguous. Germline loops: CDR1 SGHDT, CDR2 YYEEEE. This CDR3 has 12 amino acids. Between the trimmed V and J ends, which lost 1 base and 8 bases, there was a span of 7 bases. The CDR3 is CASSLPEDEQFF. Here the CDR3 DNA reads TGTGCCAGCAGCTTGCCTGAAGATGAGCAGTTCTTC.

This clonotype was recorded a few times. The CDR3 sequence: CASSSDRGGFYEQYF. The CDR3 DNA sequence: TGTGCCAGCAGCTCCGACAGGGGCGGGTTCTACGAGCAGTACTTC. The rearrangement joins TRBV7-2 to TRBJ2-7; 8 bases map to TRBD1. J lost 3 bases, V lost 4 bases, and 8 bases had no gene match. Per the germline V gene, CDR1 is SGHTA and CDR2 is FQGNSA. CDR3 size: 15 residues.

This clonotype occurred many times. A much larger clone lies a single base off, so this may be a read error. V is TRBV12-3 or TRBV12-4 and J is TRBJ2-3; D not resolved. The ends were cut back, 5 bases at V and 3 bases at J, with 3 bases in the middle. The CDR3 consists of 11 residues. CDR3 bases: TGTGCCAGCAGTATAACAGATACGCAGTATTTT. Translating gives CASSITDTQYF.

The CDR3 sequence is CASSSPGVGTGELFF. DNA of the CDR3: TGTGCCAGCAGCTCTCCGGGCGTTGGCACCGGGGAGCTGTTTTTT. V gene TRBV4-2 combines with J gene TRBJ2-2; no reliable D call. The V gene lost 5 bases and the J gene lost 4 bases, with 14 bases spanning the gap. The CDR3 covers 15 residues. Germline V gives CDR1 LGHNA, CDR2 YNFKEQ.

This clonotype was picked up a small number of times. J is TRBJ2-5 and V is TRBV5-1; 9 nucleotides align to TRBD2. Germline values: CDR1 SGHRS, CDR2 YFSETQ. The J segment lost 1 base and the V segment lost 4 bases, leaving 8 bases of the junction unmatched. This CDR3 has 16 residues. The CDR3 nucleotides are TGCGCCAGCAGCGGAAATAGCGGGGGCATCCAAGAGACCCAGTACTTC. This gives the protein CASSGNSGGIQETQYF.

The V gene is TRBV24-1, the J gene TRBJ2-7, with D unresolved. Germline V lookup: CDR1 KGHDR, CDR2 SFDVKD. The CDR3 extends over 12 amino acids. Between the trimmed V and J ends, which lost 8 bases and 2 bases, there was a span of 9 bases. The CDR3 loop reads CATKPPAYEQYV. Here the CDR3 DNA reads TGTGCCACCAAACCTCCGGCCTACGAGCAGTACGTC.